Following are 31 T cell receptor beta chains from one sample sequenced in a study of blood T cell repertoires in COVID-19. Some clones are missing from TCRdb's copy, which holds only in-frame ones; the method was immunoSEQ multiplex PCR. The repertoire consists of 110,000 to 150,000 clones, with 75% to 90% occurring once and the leading ten covering approximately 10%. Sequenced sample: PBMCs or T cells enriched from blood (not recorded which). Source of these receptors: a man aged 60 to 69 who had recovered from COVID-19.

This chain connects TRBV7-6 to TRBJ2-7; D perhaps matches TRBD1 (5 bases). CDR3 length: 14 amino acids. V was pared by 5 bases and J by 4 bases, with 15 bases between. The germline V gene has CDR1 SGHVS and CDR2 FNYEAQ. The CDR3 region has the DNA TGTGCCAGCAGCCCACAGACAGACCTGTACGAGCAGTACTTC. Residues: CASSPQTDLYEQYF.

This sequence joins TRBV30 and TRBJ2-4; 8 positions match TRBD2. With V trimmed by 1 base and J by 7 bases, 6 bases remained unmatched. Looked up from germline, CDR1 is GTSNPN and CDR2 is SVGIG (reference sequence). This CDR3 spans 14 amino acids. The CDR3 bases are TGTGCCTGGAGTGAGGGGACTAGGGGGAACATTCAGTACTTC. Translated, it gives CAWSEGTRGNIQYF. The full variable domain, completed using reference TRBV30 and TRBJ2-4, is SQTIHQWPATLVQPVGSPLSLECTVEGTSNPNLYWYRQAAGRGLQLLFYSVGIGQISSEVPQNLSASRPQDRQFILSSKKLLLSDSGFYLCAWSEGTRGNIQYFGAGTRLSVL.

This clone was observed once. J is TRBJ2-7 and V is TRBV5-1; 7 bases align to TRBD1. V shed 8 bases and J 3 bases; nucleotides not matched to a gene: 14. The CDR3 is 15 amino acids. Germline V gene lookup returns CDR1 SGHRS and CDR2 YFSETQ. The chain's CDR3 is CASTPFPTGNYEQYF. CDR3 nucleotides: TGCGCCAGTACCCCTTTCCCGACAGGGAACTACGAGCAGTACTTC. Based on the CDR3 plus reference TRBV5-1 and TRBJ2-7, the full variable domain is KAGVTQTPRYLIKTRGQQVTLSCSPISGHRSVSWYQQTPGQGLQFLFEYFSETQRNKGNFPGRFSGRQFSNSRSEMNVSTLELGDSALYLCASTPFPTGNYEQYFGPGTRLTVT.

This chain links TRBV7-8 with TRBJ2-5; 7 bases align to TRBD2. The junction had 7 bases not matched to a gene; V was cut back by 4 bases and J by 2 bases. The CDR3 spans 15 residues. CDR1 and CDR2 from the germline V gene are SGHVS and FQNEAQ. The chain's CDR3 is CASSSGLTVQETQYF. The CDR3 bases are TGTGCCAGCAGCTCGGGACTAACCGTACAAGAGACCCAGTACTTC. Variable domain in full (rest from reference TRBV7-8 and TRBJ2-5): GAGVSQSPRYKVAKRGQDVALRCDPISGHVSLFWYQQALGQGPEFLTYFQNEAQLDKSGLPSDRFFAERPEGSVSTLKIQRTQQEDSAVYLCASSSGLTVQETQYFGPGTRLLVL.

To note about this clone: Germline is not matched at one junction end, which may reflect a read error. This sequence joins TRBV7-9 and TRBJ2-5; 11 nucleotides align to TRBD2. The CDR3 covers 13 residues. Germline-derived CDR1 and CDR2 are SEHNR and FQNEAQ (reference sequence). The CDR3 loop reads CASSLAGGETQYF. The CDR3 DNA is TGTGCCAGCAGCCTAGCGGGAGGCGAGACCCAGTACTTC.

This chain connects TRBV7-9 to TRBJ2-1; 8 bases agree with TRBD2. Germline trimming cut 8 bases from V and 7 bases from J; bases unmatched to any gene: 7. This CDR3 is 13 amino acids long. Germline-derived CDR1 and CDR2 are SEHNR and FQNEAQ (reference sequence). The CDR3 loop reads CASQRELYNEQFF. The DNA of the CDR3 is TGTGCCAGCCAGCGGGAGTTATATAATGAGCAGTTCTTC.

The CDR3: CASSQSTGWGDTQYF. CDR3 in DNA: TGTGCCAGCAGCCAATCAACAGGGTGGGGAGATACGCAGTATTTT. V gene TRBV3-1 (or the pseudogene TRBV3-2) combines with J gene TRBJ2-3, with D perhaps TRBD1 (6 bases). Germline CDR1 LGHDT, CDR2 YNNKEL (reference sequence). The germline V and J ends were trimmed by 2 bases and 5 bases, with 14 bases remaining between them. The CDR3 is 15 amino acids.

This chain uses TRBV28 with TRBJ2-5, with D possibly matching TRBD2 (7 bases). The germline V gene encodes CDR1 MDHEN and CDR2 SYDVKM. The V end was cut by 10 bases, the J end by 4 bases, with 16 bases between. This CDR3 is built from 13 residues. CDR3 protein: CAISGGGRETQYF. The DNA for the CDR3 is TGTGCCATCTCTGGGGGGGGGCGAGAGACCCAGTACTTC.

The chain recombines TRBV6-1 with TRBJ1-2, with D possibly matching TRBD1 (6 bases). The CDR3 totals 16 residues. Germline-derived CDR1 and CDR2 are MNHNS and SASEGT. V lost 4 bases to trimming and J lost 4 bases, with 19 bases between them. CDR3 sequence: CASSVTPTGGIYGYTF. The CDR3 DNA reads as TGTGCCAGCAGTGTTACTCCGACAGGAGGAATCTATGGCTACACCTTC.

V is TRBV6-5 and J is TRBJ1-4, with 9 bases that match TRBD1. Germline CDR1 and CDR2: MNHEY and SVGAGI. Unmatched junction bases numbered 6, after V lost 2 bases and J lost 5 bases. The CDR3 is 16 amino acids. DNA for the CDR3: TGTGCCAGCAGTTACCTCGGACAGGGGCGGAATGAAAAACTGTTTTTT. Translated: CASSYLGQGRNEKLFF.

This chain links TRBV18 with TRBJ2-6; TRBD1 matches 10 bases. CDR1 is KGHSH, CDR2 LQKENI, per germline. V was clipped by 6 bases and J by 4 bases; unmatched bases: 6. This CDR3 contains 16 residues. The CDR3 loop reads CASSRTGGTGANVLTF. DNA for the CDR3: TGTGCCAGCTCCCGGACAGGGGGAACGGGGGCCAACGTCCTGACTTTC.

The V gene is TRBV7-9, the J gene TRBJ2-5; D uncertain. CDR1 and CDR2 (germline): SEHNR, FQNEAQ (reference sequence). V was shortened by 0 bases and J by 6 bases, with 5 bases between the two germline ends. The CDR3 totals 12 residues. The CDR3 loop is CASSLASQTQYF. As DNA, the CDR3 is TGTGCCAGCAGCTTAGCCTCTCAGACCCAGTACTTC.

The V call is TRBV5-1, the J call TRBJ2-3; 14 nucleotides align to TRBD2. This CDR3 contains 19 residues. The ends lost 3 bases at V and 1 base at J; junction bases unmatched: 10. Germline CDR1 reads SGHRS; CDR2 reads YFSETQ. CDR3 sequence: CASSSGLAGGGVGTDTQYF. In DNA form, the CDR3 reads TGCGCCAGCAGCTCAGGACTAGCGGGGGGTGGTGTCGGCACAGATACGCAGTATTTT.

The chain joins TRBV28 to TRBJ1-6; 10 nucleotides match TRBD1. This CDR3 region has 14 residues. J was trimmed by 8 bases and V by 6 bases; bases with no gene match: 4. In germline, CDR1 is MDHEN, CDR2 SYDVKM. CDR3 amino acids: CASSSGQGDSPLHF. CDR3 nucleotide sequence: TGTGCCAGCAGCTCTGGACAGGGGGATTCACCCCTCCACTTT.

This chain joins TRBV7-6 and TRBJ2-1, with 8 positions matching TRBD2. Trimming took 5 bases from V and 0 from J; bases not matched to a gene: 6. Germline V gene data show CDR1 as SGHVS and CDR2 as FNYEAQ. The CDR3 is made up of 16 amino acids. The CDR3 DNA sequence: TGTGCCAGCAGCACCCCAAGCGGGAGCTCCTACAATGAGCAGTTCTTC. Amino acid sequence: CASSTPSGSSYNEQFF. Supplemented by reference TRBV7-6 and TRBJ2-1, the full variable domain reads GAGVSQSPRYKVTKRGQDVALRCDPISGHVSLYWYRQALGQGPEFLTYFNYEAQQDKSGLPNDRFSAERPEGSISTLTIQRTEQRDSAMYRCASSTPSGSSYNEQFFGPGTRLTVL.

This chain joins TRBV12-3 or TRBV12-4 and TRBJ2-1, with D possibly being TRBD2 (5 bases). V was clipped by 3 bases and J by 9 bases, with 6 bases between them. The CDR3 has 11 amino acids. The CDR3 nucleotides are TGTGCCAGCAGTTTTCGGGGTGAGCAGTTCTTC. It specifies CASSFRGEQFF.

The rearrangement uses TRBV19 and TRBJ2-6, with D possibly TRBD2 on 5 matching bases. Germline lookup yields CDR1 LNHDA and CDR2 SQIVND (reference sequence). The CDR3 extends over 16 amino acids. V was shortened by 1 base and J by 2 bases, with 9 bases between the two germline ends. CDR3 coding DNA: TGTGCCAGTAGTATAGCCGTCGGGGCTGGGGCCAACGTCCTGACTTTC. It yields the protein CASSIAVGAGANVLTF. The entire variable domain, with the rest obtained from reference TRBV19 and TRBJ2-6, is as follows: DGGITQSPKYLFRKEGQNVTLSCEQNLNHDAMYWYRQDPGQGLRLIYYSQIVNDFQKGDIAEGYSVSREKKESFPLTVTSAQKNPTAFYLCASSIAVGAGANVLTFGAGSRLTVL.

V is TRBV21-1 and J is TRBJ1-1; the D call in the table, TRBD1, was not verified against the DNA. TRBV21-1 corresponds to a pseudogene. The CDR3 extends over 15 amino acids. CDR3 DNA sequence: TGTGCCAGCAGCAACTTAAAGGACAGTAACACTGAAGCTTTCTTT. This translates into CASSNLKDSNTEAFF.

The rearrangement joins TRBV14 to TRBJ1-2; D is ambiguous. Trimming took off 1 base at V and 4 bases at J, with 13 bases between the two ends. Germline CDR1 SGHDN, CDR2 FVKESK. The CDR3 runs to 15 residues. The DNA for the CDR3 is TGTGCCAGCAGCCAAGTAGCAAGGCCATCCTATGGCTACACCTTC. Encoded protein: CASSQVARPSYGYTF. Full variable domain (outside the CDR3, taken from reference TRBV14 and TRBJ1-2): EAGVTQFPSHSVIEKGQTVTLRCDPISGHDNLYWYRRVMGKEIKFLLHFVKESKQDESGMPNNRFLAERTGGTYSTLKVQPAELEDSGVYFCASSQVARPSYGYTFGSGTRLTVV.

This rearrangement joins TRBV4-2 to TRBJ2-5, with a possible D match to TRBD2 (6 bases). Trimming removed 0 bases from V and 5 bases from J, with 10 bases in between. The CDR3 loop spans 14 amino acids. Germline lookup yields CDR1 LGHNA and CDR2 YNFKEQ. The CDR3 DNA follows: TGTGCCAGCAGCCAAGATGGGCGGGGCGAGACCCAGTACTTC. Protein: CASSQDGRGETQYF.

The rearrangement uses TRBV29-1 and TRBJ2-2, with D uncertain. V lost 5 bases to trimming and J lost 6 bases, with 22 bases between them. CDR1 is SQVTM, CDR2 ANQGSEA, per germline. The CDR3 totals 16 residues. The CDR3 protein is CSVTYFAGSLAGELFF. The CDR3 DNA is TGCAGCGTTACGTACTTTGCCGGGTCCTTGGCCGGGGAGCTGTTTTTT.

This clone has more than one count but fewer than ten. This chain joins TRBV9 and TRBJ1-1; D is perhaps TRBD1 (5 bases). This CDR3 region has 14 residues. Germline V lookup: CDR1 SGDLS, CDR2 YYNGEE. The germline V and J ends were trimmed by 2 bases and 8 bases, with 16 bases remaining between them. CDR3 in DNA: TGTGCCAGCAGCGTTACAGGTACCACGCCGGAAGCTTTCTTT. Protein: CASSVTGTTPEAFF.

CDR3 DNA sequence: TGCAGCGGACAGGGGGCCCCGAACACTGAAGCTTTCTTT. Encoded protein: CSGQGAPNTEAFF. V is TRBV29-1 and J is TRBJ1-1; 10 bases map to TRBD1. Germline CDR1 SQVTM, CDR2 ANQGSEA. The ends lost 7 bases at V and 1 base at J; junction bases unmatched: 3. CDR3 length: 13 residues.

The chain links TRBV7-8 to TRBJ2-3; 8 bases are shared with TRBD1. Per the germline V gene, CDR1 is SGHVS and CDR2 is FQNEAQ. CDR3 size: 14 residues. The ends lost 5 bases at V and 6 bases at J; junction bases unmatched: 7. CDR3 DNA: TGTGCCAGCAGCCGGGACAGGAAGGGGGATACGCAGTATTTT. It yields the protein CASSRDRKGDTQYF.

The genes are TRBV5-4 and TRBJ1-4; tentatively, D is TRBD1 (5 bases). Germline V gene sequence: CDR1 SGHNT, CDR2 YYREEE (reference sequence). V was trimmed by 6 bases and J by 0 bases, leaving 12 bases between them. This CDR3 has 15 amino acids. The chain's CDR3 is CASTDGGATNEKLFF. The CDR3 DNA follows: TGTGCCAGCACCGACGGGGGGGCAACTAATGAAAAACTGTTTTTT. Full variable domain (rest looked up from reference TRBV5-4 and TRBJ1-4): ETGVTQSPTHLIKTRGQQVTLRCSSQSGHNTVSWYQQALGQGPQFIFQYYREEENGRGNFPPRFSGLQFPNYSSELNVNALELDDSALYLCASTDGGATNEKLFFGSGTQLSVL.

This chain links TRBV30 with TRBJ1-2, with 10 positions matching TRBD1. Germline lookup yields CDR1 GTSNPN and CDR2 SVGIG (reference sequence). With 0 bases clipped from V and 8 bases from J, the junction kept 9 bases outside the gene matches. The CDR3 runs to 15 residues. CDR3 DNA: TGTGCCTGGAGTGTACTAGGGACAGGGGAGGTCGGCTACACCTTC. Amino acids: CAWSVLGTGEVGYTF.

The chain is built from TRBV5-1 and TRBJ2-2; 10 nucleotides align to TRBD1. Germline CDR1 reads SGHRS; CDR2 reads YFSETQ. V shed 4 bases, J shed 1 base, and the junction held 7 bases outside the gene matches. The CDR3 runs to 17 residues. CDR3 sequence (DNA): TGCGCCAGCAGCCCCCGACAGGGGGCGAAGAACACCGGGGAGCTGTTTTTT. It specifies CASSPRQGAKNTGELFF.

The CDR3 DNA follows: TGTGCCAGCAGCCCACCCGGGGGTGGGGATGAGCAGTTCTTC. Protein sequence: CASSPPGGGDEQFF. The rearrangement uses TRBV11-3 and TRBJ2-1, with D tentatively TRBD2 (6 bases). The germline V and J ends were trimmed by 5 bases and 8 bases, with 16 bases remaining between them. The V gene's germline CDR1 is SGHNT and CDR2 YENEEA. The length of the CDR3 is 14 residues.

This chain joins TRBV18 and TRBJ1-1, with a possible D match to TRBD1 (6 bases). The length of the CDR3 is 14 residues. The ends were cut back, 3 bases at V and 6 bases at J, with 14 bases in the middle. Germline lookup yields CDR1 KGHSH and CDR2 LQKENI. Here the CDR3 reads CASSPAGGAAEAFF. The CDR3 nucleotides read TGTGCCAGCTCACCCGCGGGGGGGGCTGCTGAAGCTTTCTTT.

J is TRBJ2-3 and V is TRBV6-5, with D tentatively TRBD2 (7 bases). Trimming shortened V by 6 bases and J by 5 bases, and 18 bases separated the two germline ends. The CDR3 contains 15 residues. Germline V CDR1 and CDR2: MNHEY, SVGAGI. The CDR3 nucleotides are TGTGCCAGCAGGACTTCTGCGGGGGCTGAAGATACGCAGTATTTT. It codes for CASRTSAGAEDTQYF.

The V and J genes are TRBV5-1 and TRBJ2-2, with 7 bases matching TRBD1. The trim removed 0 bases at V and 11 bases at J, leaving 10 bases unmatched. This CDR3 comprises 15 residues. Looked up from germline, CDR1 is SGHRS and CDR2 is YFSETQ. CDR3 amino acids: CASSLGATGEGELFF. The DNA of the CDR3 is TGCGCCAGCAGCTTGGGAGCTACAGGGGAAGGAGAGCTGTTTTTT.